These 10 T cell receptor beta chains were all obtained from the same sample, sequenced in a study of T cell responses to AZD1222 COVID-19 vaccine. Using immunoSEQ multiplex PCR, the repertoire was profiled, and TCRdb retains in-frame clones only, with some absent. The repertoire has some 140,000 clones, under 95% of them found once; the top ten carry 15% to 20%. Here the sequenced sample was peripheral blood, taken on day 0 of AZD1222 vaccination. These receptors were collected from an adult in good health.

This rearrangement joins TRBV18 to TRBJ2-3; D unresolved. From germline, CDR1 is KGHSH and CDR2 LQKENI. The CDR3 is 13 amino acids. Trimming removed 0 bases at V and 9 bases at J, with 10 bases between. This CDR3 is CASSPPSGQTQYF. CDR3 nucleotide sequence: TGTGCCAGCTCACCACCGTCGGGCCAGACGCAGTATTTT.

This rearrangement joins TRBV10-3 to TRBJ1-2; TRBD1 matches at 9 bases. Unmatched junction bases numbered 11, after V lost 4 bases and J lost 2 bases. The CDR3 has 17 amino acids. Germline V gene data show CDR1 as ENHRY and CDR2 as SYGVKD. Here the CDR3 DNA reads TGTGCCATCAGTGTAGACCTGACAGGGGGGGCCAACTATGGCTACACCTTC. The encoded protein is CAISVDLTGGANYGYTF.

This clone was found a few times. The V call is TRBV3-1 (or the pseudogene TRBV3-2), the J call TRBJ1-2, with 9 bases aligning to TRBD1. Per germline, CDR1 LGHDT and CDR2 YNNKEL (reference sequence). With 2 bases clipped from V and 8 bases from J, the junction kept 6 bases outside the gene matches. The CDR3 totals 14 residues. CDR3 coding DNA: TGTGCCAGCAGCCAAAATAACAGGGGGCGAGGCTACACCTTC. This gives the protein CASSQNNRGRGYTF.

This clone was seen only once. The rearrangement links TRBV20-1 to TRBJ2-5; D ambiguous. From germline, CDR1 is DFQATT and CDR2 SNEGSKA (reference sequence). This CDR3 spans 11 amino acids. V was clipped by 7 bases and J by 5 bases, with 11 bases between them. Written as DNA, the CDR3 is TGCAGTGGCATAGAGATGGAGACCCAGTACTTC. Protein product: CSGIEMETQYF.

This sequence joins TRBV20-1 and TRBJ1-1; D remains ambiguous. Deletions cut 3 bases from V and 4 bases from J, with 6 bases between. In germline, CDR1 is DFQATT, CDR2 SNEGSKA (reference sequence). This CDR3 is 11 amino acids long. The CDR3 loop is CSASRSTEAFF. In DNA, the CDR3 is TGCAGTGCTAGTAGGAGCACTGAAGCTTTCTTT.

This sequence joins TRBV4-3 and TRBJ1-2; 10 nucleotides line up with TRBD1. Looked up from germline, CDR1 is LGHNA and CDR2 is YSLEER. This CDR3 has 14 amino acids. The V segment lost 3 bases and the J segment 4 bases; nucleotides outside the gene matches: 2. The CDR3 coding sequence is TGCGCCAGCAGCCAGGGGACAGGGGCCTATGGCTACACCTTC. It translates to CASSQGTGAYGYTF.

The gene calls are TRBV27 and TRBJ2-1, with 12 bases identical to TRBD2. The V gene end was trimmed by 5 bases and the J gene end by 5 bases; junction bases not matched to a gene: 1. CDR1 MNHEY and CDR2 SMNVEV come from the germline V gene (reference sequence). This CDR3 contains 14 residues. The CDR3 region is CASSLAGGHNEQFF. CDR3 bases: TGTGCCAGCAGTCTAGCGGGGGGGCACAATGAGCAGTTCTTC.

The table lists this clone with a count of one. The rearrangement uses TRBV7-9 and TRBJ1-2; no firm D call. This CDR3 contains 14 residues. The V gene's germline CDR1 is SEHNR and CDR2 FQNEAQ (reference sequence). Deletions cut 1 base from V and 3 bases from J, with 9 bases between. This CDR3 reads CASSLVRADYGYTF. The CDR3 DNA reads TGTGCCAGCAGCTTAGTTAGGGCAGACTATGGCTACACCTTC.

The chain employs TRBV7-9 and TRBJ2-1, with 8 nucleotides matching TRBD2. Germline V lookup: CDR1 SEHNR, CDR2 FQNEAQ (reference sequence). This CDR3 comprises 16 residues. The junction had 7 bases not matched to a gene; V was cut back by 5 bases and J by 1 base. The CDR3 protein is CASSREGGRSYNEQFF. For the CDR3, the DNA is TGTGCCAGCAGCCGAGAGGGCGGGAGGTCCTACAATGAGCAGTTCTTC.

The chain recombines TRBV30 with TRBJ1-2; 7 bases fit TRBD1. The germline V gene has CDR1 GTSNPN and CDR2 SVGIG (reference sequence). The V gene end was trimmed by 4 bases and the J gene end by 7 bases; junction bases not matched to a gene: 3. The CDR3 loop spans 11 amino acids. The CDR3 DNA is TGTGCCTGGATGACAGGGCTTGGCTACACCTTC. Protein sequence: CAWMTGLGYTF.